A single sample is the source of the 9 T cell receptor beta chains below, sequenced in a study of regulatory T cells in long-lasting Graves disease. Combining iRepertoire HTBI primers with Arm-PCR of CDR3 regions, the authors built TCR beta libraries. TCRdb ran MiXCR on the multiplex PCR reads and lists one entry per CDR3 protein. The sample contains 400,000 to 500,000 distinct CDR3 sequences, 22% of which appear only once. Time point noted: persistent/refractory GD, antithyroid drugs over 5 years with positive TRAb. PBMCs provided the RNA from which the TCR library was made. Source: peripheral blood mononuclear cells (PBMCs), taken when the disease was refractory, from a patient treated with antithyroid drugs. The receptors stem from a female donor with Graves disease.

This clonotype was seen many times. The chain uses TRBV7-2 and TRBJ2-1; 8 bases fit TRBD2. The germline gives CDR1 SGHTA, CDR2 FQGNSA. This CDR3 comprises 15 residues. The V gene end was trimmed by 3 bases and the J gene end by 5 bases; junction bases not matched to a gene: 6. This CDR3 is CASSLDSGGNNEQFF. The CDR3 nucleotides read TGTGCCAGCAGCTTGGATTCGGGGGGGAACAATGAGCAGTTCTTC. Together with reference TRBV7-2 and TRBJ2-1, the CDR3 gives the full variable domain: GAGVSQSPSNKVTEKGKDVELRCDPISGHTALYWYRQSLGQGLEFLIYFQGNSAPDKSGLPSDRFSAERTGGSVSTLTIQRTQQEDSAVYLCASSLDSGGNNEQFFGPGTRLTVL.

The V gene is TRBV9, the J gene TRBJ1-2, with 9 nucleotides matching TRBD1. The CDR3 is made up of 16 amino acids. The ends lost 0 bases at V and 7 bases at J; junction bases unmatched: 10. The germline gives CDR1 SGDLS, CDR2 YYNGEE. DNA of the CDR3: TGTGCCAGCAGCGTAGGTTTGGGGGGGACAGGGTCTGGCTACACCTTC. Its translation: CASSVGLGGTGSGYTF.

Many counts were recorded for this clonotype. The V gene is TRBV2, the J gene TRBJ1-5; D remains ambiguous. This CDR3 is 12 amino acids long. Germline V gene sequence: CDR1 SNHLY, CDR2 FYNNEI. V was shortened by 6 bases and J by 4 bases, with 7 bases between the two germline ends. The CDR3 sequence: CASRYGNQPQHF. The CDR3 coding sequence is TGTGCCAGCAGGTATGGGAATCAGCCCCAGCATTTT.

This clonotype came up many times. The chain uses TRBV12-3 or TRBV12-4 and TRBJ1-1; unclear D gene. The CDR3 has 14 amino acids. The V gene lost 2 bases and the J gene lost 10 bases, with 17 bases spanning the gap. As DNA, the CDR3 is TGTGCCAGCAGTTTAAGGTTAGAGGGCCGAGGAGCTTTCTTT. Amino acid sequence: CASSLRLEGRGAFF.

This clonotype was seen only a few times. At one of its ends the junction is not consistent with the germline gene, which may arise from a read error. CDR3 in amino acids: CASTLSSGGSREQYF. The CDR3 DNA reads as TGTGCCAGCACCTTATCCTCCGGGGGTAGTCGCGAGCAGTACTTC. This sequence joins TRBV11-2 and TRBJ2-7, with D possibly TRBD2 on 6 matching bases. The CDR3 loop spans 15 amino acids. Looked up from germline, CDR1 is SGHAT and CDR2 is FQNNGV. Supplemented by reference TRBV11-2 and TRBJ2-7, the full variable domain reads EAGVAQSPRYKIIEKRQSVAFWCNPISGHATLYWYQQILGQGPKLLIQFQNNGVVDDSQLPKDRFSAERLKGVDSTLKIQPAKLEDSAVYLCASTLSSGGSREQYFGPGTRLTVT.

This clonotype occurred many times. This sequence joins TRBV2 and TRBJ2-2; D remains unclear. CDR3 length equals 12 residues. CDR1 is SNHLY and CDR2 is FYNNEI in the germline V gene. The ends were cut back, 5 bases at V and 6 bases at J, with 7 bases in the middle. CDR3 nucleotides: TGTGCCAGCAGTCGGAATCCCGGGGAGCTGTTTTTT. This encodes CASSRNPGELFF.

This clonotype showed up many times. V is TRBV12-3 or TRBV12-4 and J is TRBJ1-5; tentatively, D is TRBD1 (5 bases). The V and J ends lost 6 bases and 5 bases respectively, with 23 bases between them. CDR3 length: 17 residues. Here the CDR3 DNA reads TGTGCCAGCAGCCTTATTATGGGGGGTCAGCCCGATCAGCCCCAGCATTTT. Its protein product is CASSLIMGGQPDQPQHF.

V and J are TRBV4-1 and TRBJ1-5; no firm D call. V was trimmed by 0 bases and J by 7 bases, leaving 13 bases between them. Per the germline V gene, CDR1 is MGHRA and CDR2 is YSYEKL. The CDR3 length is 15 residues. This CDR3 reads CASSQDQGGRQPQHF. The CDR3 nucleotides are TGCGCCAGCAGCCAAGACCAAGGTGGGCGGCAGCCCCAGCATTTT.

Only a few counts were recorded for this clonotype. The genes are TRBV13 and TRBJ1-2; TRBD1 matches 8 bases. The CDR3 is 15 residues long. V trimming: 6 bases; J trimming: 4 bases; junction bases outside the gene matches: 10. CDR1 and CDR2 (germline): PRHDT, FYEKMQ (reference sequence). CDR3 bases: TGTGCCAGCAGGGATACCTCAGGGGGCACCTATGGCTACACCTTC. Its protein is CASRDTSGGTYGYTF.